Presented here are 22 T cell receptor beta chains from one specimen sequenced in a study of CD8 T cells in Susac syndrome. Random hexamers were used to reverse transcribe an amount of about 0.45 to 1 ug RNA. Each CDR3 protein is one row after TCRdb ran MiXCR on the immunoSEQ multiplex PCR reads. The table has about 190,000 distinct CDR3 sequences, 95% seen once; the top ten hold approximately 0.089%. Sequencing was done on a sample of CD4+ T cells from PBMCs. Source of these receptors: a human donor with Susac syndrome.

The V and J genes are TRBV3-1 and TRBJ1-5; no clear D gene. The CDR3 is made up of 14 amino acids. CDR1 LGHDT and CDR2 YNNKEL come from the germline V gene (reference sequence). V lost 3 bases and J 0 bases, leaving 6 bases between the germline ends. CDR3 sequence (DNA): TGTGCCAGCAGCCAGTCTGATAGCAATCAGCCCCAGCATTTT. Translating it yields CASSQSDSNQPQHF. The full variable domain, its missing parts supplied by reference TRBV3-1 and TRBJ1-5, is DTAVSQTPKYLVTQMGNDKSIKCEQNLGHDTMYWYKQDSKKFLKIMFSYNNKELIINETVPNRFSPKSPDKAHLNLHINSLELGDSAVYFCASSQSDSNQPQHFGDGTRLSIL.

This chain joins TRBV29-1 and TRBJ2-3; 7 bases map to TRBD1. With V trimmed by 5 bases and J by 1 base, 6 bases remained unmatched. CDR1 SQVTM and CDR2 ANQGSEA come from the germline V gene. The CDR3 consists of 14 residues. The CDR3 protein is CSVLITGGTDTQYF. As DNA, the CDR3 is TGCAGCGTTTTAATTACAGGGGGCACAGATACGCAGTATTTT.

This clonotype was recorded only once. DNA of the CDR3: TGTGCCAGCAGCCCTACGGCAGCTTGGAATGAGCAGTTCTTC. Translated: CASSPTAAWNEQFF. The chain joins TRBV3-1 to TRBJ2-1; no definite D call. This CDR3 region has 14 residues. CDR1 and CDR2 from the germline V gene are LGHDT and YNNKEL (reference sequence). Trimming took off 4 bases at V and 7 bases at J, with 14 bases between the two ends.

Details on this clonotype: One end of the junction varies from germline; a read error may be responsible. The J gene is TRBJ2-5, the V gene TRBV7-7; possibly TRBD1 for D (5 bases). CDR3 length equals 13 residues. CDR1 is SSHAT and CDR2 is FNYEAQ in the germline V gene (reference sequence). CDR3 residues: CASSSGRVEDQYF. The CDR3 DNA is TGTGCTAGCAGCTCTGGCAGGGTTGAGGACCAGTACTTC. The variable domain in full, completed from reference TRBV7-7 and TRBJ2-5, reads GAGVSQSPRYKVTKRGQDVTLRCDPISSHATLYWYQQALGQGPEFLTYFNYEAQPDKSGLPSDRFSAERPEGSISTLTIQRTEQRDSAMYRCASSSGRVEDQYFGPGTRLLVL.

The V call is TRBV30, the J call TRBJ2-2; TRBD2 matches at 10 bases. V gave up 0 bases and J gave up 8 bases; unmatched junction bases: 9. The CDR3 consists of 16 residues. CDR1 is GTSNPN and CDR2 is SVGIG in the germline V gene (reference sequence). The CDR3 nucleotides read TGTGCCTGGAGTGTGGTTGAAGCGGGGGGGAGAGGGGAGCTGTTTTTT. It codes for CAWSVVEAGGRGELFF. Variable domain in full (rest from reference TRBV30 and TRBJ2-2): SQTIHQWPATLVQPVGSPLSLECTVEGTSNPNLYWYRQAAGRGLQLLFYSVGIGQISSEVPQNLSASRPQDRQFILSSKKLLLSDSGFYLCAWSVVEAGGRGELFFGEGSRLTVL.

This clonotype was seen a handful of times. This chain links TRBV7-9 with TRBJ2-7; D unresolved. The CDR3 is 11 residues long. Germline V gives CDR1 SEHNR, CDR2 FQNEAQ (reference sequence). Trimming removed 9 bases at V and 4 bases at J, with 10 bases between. This CDR3 is CASSSEYEQYF. CDR3 sequence (DNA): TGTGCCAGTAGTTCGGAATACGAGCAGTACTTC.

V and J are TRBV9 and TRBJ1-2, with no clear D. The CDR3 has 14 amino acids. Germline V CDR1 and CDR2: SGDLS, YYNGEE. V lost 4 bases to trimming and J lost 4 bases, with 14 bases between them. DNA for the CDR3: TGTGCCAGCAGCCCCGGACTGGGGAGCTATGGCTACACCTTC. This sequence encodes CASSPGLGSYGYTF.

This rearrangement joins TRBV19 to TRBJ1-2; D gene uncertain. The ends were cut back, 7 bases at V and 0 bases at J, with 12 bases in the middle. CDR1 is LNHDA and CDR2 is SQIVND in the germline V gene (reference sequence). This CDR3 is built from 14 residues. This CDR3 is CASTVRRANYGYTF. For the CDR3, the DNA is TGTGCCAGTACAGTCCGGCGGGCTAACTATGGCTACACCTTC.

This clonotype appeared once. The chain is built from TRBV3-1 and TRBJ1-1, with D possibly being TRBD1 (5 bases). The ends were cut back, 4 bases at V and 0 bases at J, with 12 bases in the middle. This CDR3 contains 15 residues. Germline CDR1 and CDR2: LGHDT and YNNKEL (reference sequence). In nucleotides, the CDR3 is TGTGCCAGCAGCCCCACGACAGCATTGAACACTGAAGCTTTCTTT. Amino acids: CASSPTTALNTEAFF.

The chain links TRBV5-4 to TRBJ2-7, with TRBD1 matching over 7 bases. The CDR3 has 15 residues. Germline V CDR1 and CDR2: SGHNT, YYREEE (reference sequence). Trimming cost V 4 bases and J 4 bases; bases outside gene matches: 11. CDR3 residues: CASSGRDRDLYEQYF. For the CDR3, the DNA is TGTGCCAGCAGCGGCCGGGACAGAGACCTGTACGAGCAGTACTTC.

The chain uses TRBV12-3 or TRBV12-4 and TRBJ1-1; D not resolved. This CDR3 is 13 amino acids long. The V end was cut by 2 bases, the J end by 4 bases, with 8 bases between. CDR3: CASSLMRVTEAFF. DNA for the CDR3: TGTGCCAGCAGTTTAATGCGGGTCACTGAAGCTTTCTTT.

The chain recombines TRBV20-1 with TRBJ2-7; D may be TRBD1 or TRBD2 (5 bases each). Deletions cut 3 bases from V and 2 bases from J, with 14 bases between. This CDR3 comprises 14 residues. The germline V gene has CDR1 DFQATT and CDR2 SNEGSKA (reference sequence). The CDR3, as DNA: TGCAGTGCTAGTATCCGGGACGGACCCTACGAGCAGTACTTC. This codes for CSASIRDGPYEQYF.

CDR3 sequence reads: CASSTSTGGGGYTF. The CDR3 bases are TGTGCCAGCAGCACATCGACAGGGGGCGGGGGCTACACCTTC. The rearrangement joins TRBV5-6 to TRBJ1-2; 10 bases fit TRBD1. The CDR3 covers 14 residues. With 4 bases clipped from V and 8 bases from J, the junction kept 8 bases outside the gene matches. CDR1 is SGHDT, CDR2 YYEEEE, per germline.

This chain joins TRBV15 and TRBJ2-3; D might be TRBD2 (5 bases). CDR1 and CDR2 (germline): LNHNV, YYDKDF (reference sequence). The CDR3 spans 14 residues. The V end was cut by 6 bases, the J end by 2 bases, with 12 bases between. The CDR3 region has the DNA TGTGCCACCAGTCTTTACGGGGTCACAGATACGCAGTATTTT. Protein: CATSLYGVTDTQYF.

The chain couples TRBV28 to TRBJ1-2, with 7 bases that match TRBD1. The CDR3 totals 12 residues. The germline CDR1 and CDR2 sequences are MDHEN and SYDVKM. Trimming cost V 5 bases and J 8 bases; bases outside gene matches: 5. CDR3 in DNA: TGTGCCAGCAGTGACAGGGCCGGAGGCTACACCTTC. Amino acid sequence: CASSDRAGGYTF.

The chain carries TRBV7-3 and TRBJ2-5, with TRBD2 identical over 11 bases. The J segment lost 0 bases and the V segment lost 4 bases, leaving 4 bases of the junction unmatched. Germline CDR1 SGHTA, CDR2 FQGTGA. The CDR3 is 16 amino acids. This CDR3 reads CASSSTSGAYQETQYF. For the CDR3, the DNA is TGTGCCAGCAGCTCGACTAGCGGGGCGTACCAAGAGACCCAGTACTTC.

This chain connects TRBV20-1 to TRBJ2-2; D remains unclear. The CDR3 extends over 11 amino acids. CDR1 is DFQATT and CDR2 is SNEGSKA in the germline V gene (reference sequence). The V end was cut by 3 bases, the J end by 4 bases, with 3 bases between. In nucleotides, the CDR3 is TGCAGTGCTAGCGTCACCGGGGAGCTGTTTTTT. Amino acid sequence: CSASVTGELFF.

This chain uses TRBV5-1 with TRBJ2-7; TRBD1 matches at 7 bases. The length of the CDR3 is 14 residues. The J segment lost 3 bases and the V segment lost 4 bases, leaving 7 bases of the junction unmatched. Germline V CDR1 and CDR2: SGHRS, YFSETQ. CDR3 DNA: TGCGCCAGCAGCCCAAGGGACAGCGACTACGAGCAGTACTTC. Residues: CASSPRDSDYEQYF.

The rearrangement uses TRBV19 and TRBJ2-2; 7 bases line up with TRBD2. V lost 10 bases, J lost 4 bases, and 12 bases stayed unmatched. This CDR3 contains 15 residues. In germline, CDR1 is LNHDA, CDR2 SQIVND (reference sequence). The CDR3 DNA follows: TGTGCCACACGAACCGGGACTATCAGCACCGGGGAGCTGTTTTTT. Its protein product is CATRTGTISTGELFF.

The chain joins TRBV3-1 to TRBJ1-1; maybe TRBD1 (5 bases). Deletions cut 1 base from V and 0 bases from J, with 9 bases between. Germline values: CDR1 LGHDT, CDR2 YNNKEL (reference sequence). This CDR3 is 15 amino acids long. The CDR3 sequence is CASSQAGEMNTEAFF. The CDR3 DNA sequence: TGTGCCAGCAGCCAAGCGGGGGAGATGAACACTGAAGCTTTCTTT.

The chain joins TRBV15 to TRBJ2-1, with 16 bases aligning to TRBD2. CDR1 is LNHNV and CDR2 is YYDKDF in the germline V gene (reference sequence). The CDR3 totals 18 residues. V shed 0 bases and J 7 bases; nucleotides not matched to a gene: 6. The CDR3 here is CATSRDQPGLAGGNEQFF. In nucleotides, the CDR3 is TGTGCCACCAGCAGAGATCAACCGGGACTAGCGGGGGGGAATGAGCAGTTCTTC.

This clonotype was picked up one time. The rearrangement links TRBV5-1 to TRBJ1-4; no clear D gene. CDR3 length: 15 amino acids. Germline V gives CDR1 SGHRS, CDR2 YFSETQ. Trimming left V 0 bases short and J 3 bases short, with 9 bases between. This chain's CDR3 is CASSLVESSNEKLFF. DNA for the CDR3: TGCGCCAGCAGCTTGGTGGAGAGTTCTAATGAAAAACTGTTTTTT.